A single T cell receptor beta chain is shown here with its context. The antigen remains unidentified. The sample is drawn from a study of cytomegalovirus exposure and HLA in healthy donors. Whole-study results and caveats: Most TCR beta V segments were productive about 87% or about 30% of the time in an earlier analysis. At a 0.05 false discovery rate, a later analysis found approximately 17,000 TCR beta sequences to be associated with HLA alleles.

Both 60 Vbeta primers and 13 Jbeta primers went into the PCR. Using immunoSEQ multiplex PCR, the repertoire was profiled, and TCRdb retains in-frame clones only, with some absent. The table lists roughly 110,000 clones, about 70% of them singletons. The V end was cut by 3 bases, the J end by 12 bases, with 16 bases between. CDR1 is SGHRS and CDR2 is YFSETQ in the germline V gene. This CDR3 is 13 amino acids long. Those who donated were healthy bone marrow donors. The chain links TRBV5-1 to TRBJ2-1; a weak D match, TRBD2 (5 bases). The clonotype originates from a boy younger than 18 in good health and CMV-seronegative. The sequencing sample was made of PBMCs. CDR3 sequence: CASSWTGSLMQFF. The CDR3 DNA follows: TGCGCCAGCAGCTGGACTGGATCCTTAATGCAGTTCTTC.